The clone carrying this T cell receptor (beta chain) was observed a few times. Its antigen is undetermined. The sample originates from a study of T cells in Graves' hyperthyroidism and ophthalmopathy. As for the study in general: Peripheral blood specimens were obtained at initial diagnosis, prior to any treatment.

Amplification of TCR beta CDR3 regions was performed using RNA transcripts as template. Researchers ran a first-round RT-PCR on the TCR CDR3 using the HTBI primer set. TCRdb redid the calling of the multiplex PCR reads with MiXCR, one entry per CDR3 protein. The sample yields about 610,000 distinct CDR3 sequences, roughly a sixth seen once. Findings of the study overall: Ophthalmopathy, as predicted by the model, came a median 6.5 months after the prediction.

The CDR3 covers 13 residues. Germline CDR1 SGHKS, CDR2 YYEKEE (reference sequence). Trimming pared 2 bases from V and 7 bases from J, leaving 13 bases between. The V call is TRBV5-5, the J call TRBJ2-7; tentative D call: TRBD1 (5 bases). The clonotype originates from a woman in her 40s with Graves' ophthalmopathy. Sequenced material: blood. The CDR3 spells CASSLGAGPEQYF. In DNA form, the CDR3 reads TGTGCCAGCAGCTTAGGAGCAGGGCCGGAGCAGTACTTC.